These T cell receptor beta chains were read from a single sample in a study of sequential checkpoint blockade in melanoma. Here immunoSEQ multiplex PCR was the method, and the copy in TCRdb shows in-frame clones only, minus some. The data hold 4,000 to 6,500 clones, with roughly 77% observed a single time. The material sequenced was CD8+ T cells sorted from blood (inferred from file names), taken from a patient given nivolumab and ipilimumab in sequence. All receptors come from a human donor with melanoma. The CDR3 runs from the conserved cysteine through the conserved F or W. Each record gives: V gene, clone size, D gene, CDR3 length, J gene, CDR3 DNA, CDR3 protein. D genes are given only for firm matches. Size is stated for part of the rows, as once, few or many counts, or as a class when the clone is expanded.

V gene: TRBV7-9; clone size: .; D gene: .; CDR3 length: 12; J gene: TRBJ2-3; CDR3 DNA: TGTGCCAGCAGCCTATATATAGATACGCAGTATTTT; CDR3 protein: CASSLYIDTQYF
V gene: TRBV7-2; clone size: .; D gene: TRBD2; CDR3 length: 16; J gene: TRBJ2-7; CDR3 DNA: TGTGCCAGCAGCTTAGCGTCTAGCGGGGGGTCCTACGAGCAGTACTTC; CDR3 protein: CASSLASSGGSYEQYF
V gene: TRBV9; clone size: .; D gene: TRBD1; CDR3 length: 14; J gene: TRBJ2-7; CDR3 DNA: TGTGCCAGCAGCCTAAGGGACAGGCTTGGTGAGCAGTACTTC; CDR3 protein: CASSLRDRLGEQYF
V gene: TRBV27; clone size: few; D gene: TRBD1; CDR3 length: 16; J gene: TRBJ1-5; CDR3 DNA: TGTGCCAGCAGTTTAAGGACAGGGGGCTACAATCAGCCCCAGCATTTT; CDR3 protein: CASSLRTGGYNQPQHF
V gene: TRBV9; clone size: .; D gene: .; CDR3 length: 14; J gene: TRBJ2-1; CDR3 DNA: TGTGCCAGCAGCCCGTCGAGCTCCTACAATGAGCAGTTCTTC; CDR3 protein: CASSPSSSYNEQFF
V gene: TRBV27; clone size: .; D gene: TRBD1; CDR3 length: 14; J gene: TRBJ2-1; CDR3 DNA: TGTGCCAGCAGTCCGGGACAGGGGTGGAATGAGCAGTTCTTC; CDR3 protein: CASSPGQGWNEQFF
V gene: TRBV13; clone size: .; D gene: TRBD2; CDR3 length: 14; J gene: TRBJ2-7; CDR3 DNA: TGTGCCAGCAGCCCGGGGACTAGCGGGAAGGAGCAGTACTTC; CDR3 protein: CASSPGTSGKEQYF
V gene: TRBV4-1; clone size: .; D gene: .; CDR3 length: 15; J gene: TRBJ1-1; CDR3 DNA: TGCGCCAGCAGCCGTCTGCCTATCGAGGACACTGAAGCTTTCTTT; CDR3 protein: CASSRLPIEDTEAFF
V gene: TRBV15; clone size: .; D gene: .; CDR3 length: 16; J gene: TRBJ1-4; CDR3 DNA: TGTGCCACCAGCATAATGATCAGGGGTTCTAATGAAAAACTGTTTTTT; CDR3 protein: CATSIMIRGSNEKLFF
V gene: TRBV14; clone size: .; D gene: TRBD2; CDR3 length: 17; J gene: TRBJ2-1; CDR3 DNA: TGTGCCAGCAGCCCCCGATTATCTAGCGGGATAGGTAATGAGCAGTTCTTC; CDR3 protein: CASSPRLSSGIGNEQFF
V gene: TRBV7-6; clone size: few; D gene: TRBD2; CDR3 length: 16; J gene: TRBJ2-2; CDR3 DNA: TGTGCCAGCAGCCCCCATAGGAGCGGGGGTACCGGGGAGCTGTTTTTT; CDR3 protein: CASSPHRSGGTGELFF
V gene: TRBV28; clone size: .; D gene: .; CDR3 length: 15; J gene: TRBJ2-1; CDR3 DNA: TGTGCCAGCAGCCAAAGGGGGAGCCCCTACAATGAGCAGTTCTTC; CDR3 protein: CASSQRGSPYNEQFF
V gene: TRBV7-2; clone size: .; D gene: TRBD1; CDR3 length: 13; J gene: TRBJ1-1; CDR3 DNA: TGTGCCAGCGACAGGGGGCTTAACACTGAAGCTTTCTTT; CDR3 protein: CASDRGLNTEAFF
V gene: TRBV9; clone size: .; D gene: .; CDR3 length: 14; J gene: TRBJ2-5; CDR3 DNA: TGTGCCAGCAGCGTAGCGGGAGTTGAGGAGACCCAGTACTTC; CDR3 protein: CASSVAGVEETQYF
V gene: TRBV7-7; clone size: .; D gene: .; CDR3 length: 15; J gene: TRBJ1-4; CDR3 DNA: TGTGCCAGCAGCACCGGGACTTCTAATGGGGAAAAACTGTTTTTT; CDR3 protein: CASSTGTSNGEKLFF
V gene: TRBV28; clone size: .; D gene: .; CDR3 length: 13; J gene: TRBJ1-5; CDR3 DNA: TGTGCCAGCAGTTCGGGACAAGGGCAGCCCCAGCATTTT; CDR3 protein: CASSSGQGQPQHF
V gene: TRBV29-1; clone size: .; D gene: TRBD2; CDR3 length: 18; J gene: TRBJ2-5; CDR3 DNA: TGCAGCGTTGAAGGATGGGCCCTTAGCGGGAGGTCTAAAGAGACCCAGTACTTC; CDR3 protein: CSVEGWALSGRSKETQYF
V gene: TRBV9; clone size: .; D gene: .; CDR3 length: 13; J gene: TRBJ2-7; CDR3 DNA: TGTGCCAGCAGCTTCGGGGGGCACTACGAGCAGTACTTC; CDR3 protein: CASSFGGHYEQYF
V gene: TRBV6-1; clone size: few; D gene: .; CDR3 length: 14; J gene: TRBJ1-1; CDR3 DNA: TGTGCCAGCAGTTTGGGAAGGGGTAGCACTGAAGCTTTCTTT; CDR3 protein: CASSLGRGSTEAFF
V gene: TRBV6-1; clone size: .; D gene: .; CDR3 length: 16; J gene: TRBJ2-7; CDR3 DNA: TGTGCCAGCAGTGACTATACAAGGGGCCCCTTGAAAGAGCAGTACTTC; CDR3 protein: CASSDYTRGPLKEQYF
V gene: TRBV6-5; clone size: few; D gene: TRBD2; CDR3 length: 16; J gene: TRBJ2-7; CDR3 DNA: TGTGCCAGCAGTTACTCCGGGACTAGCGGGAGATACGAGCAGTACTTC; CDR3 protein: CASSYSGTSGRYEQYF
V gene: TRBV29-1; clone size: .; D gene: TRBD2; CDR3 length: 16; J gene: TRBJ2-7; CDR3 DNA: TGCAGCGTTTACGGAGGGAGACTAGCGGCCTCCTACGAGCAGTACTTC; CDR3 protein: CSVYGGRLAASYEQYF
V gene: TRBV6-1; clone size: .; D gene: .; CDR3 length: 13; J gene: TRBJ1-5; CDR3 DNA: TGTGCCAGCAGTGAACAGAGCAATCAGCCCCAGCATTTT; CDR3 protein: CASSEQSNQPQHF
V gene: TRBV6-1; clone size: .; D gene: .; CDR3 length: 12; J gene: TRBJ2-1; CDR3 DNA: TGTGCCAGCAGCGACTTCATGACTGAGCAGTTCTTC; CDR3 protein: CASSDFMTEQFF
V gene: TRBV5-1; clone size: .; D gene: TRBD1; CDR3 length: 15; J gene: TRBJ1-4; CDR3 DNA: TGCGCCAGCAGCCCGGGACAGGGGGCTAATGAAAAACTGTTTTTT; CDR3 protein: CASSPGQGANEKLFF
V gene: TRBV7-2; clone size: once; D gene: .; CDR3 length: 15; J gene: TRBJ2-1; CDR3 DNA: TGTGCCAGCAGTCCCTCTAGCGACTCCTACAATGAGCAGTTCTTC; CDR3 protein: CASSPSSDSYNEQFF
V gene: TRBV19; clone size: .; D gene: TRBD2; CDR3 length: 14; J gene: TRBJ2-1; CDR3 DNA: TGTGCCACCTTAGCGGGACCGCCTCTCGGGGAGCAGTTCTTC; CDR3 protein: CATLAGPPLGEQFF
V gene: TRBV19; clone size: once; D gene: .; CDR3 length: 13; J gene: TRBJ2-3; CDR3 DNA: TGTGCCAGCTTGCCCAGTTACACAGATACGCAGTATTTT; CDR3 protein: CASLPSYTDTQYF
V gene: TRBV2; clone size: .; D gene: .; CDR3 length: 14; J gene: TRBJ2-3; CDR3 DNA: TGTGCCAGCAGTGGGGGGCCCGGCACAGATACGCAGTATTTT; CDR3 protein: CASSGGPGTDTQYF
V gene: TRBV15; clone size: .; D gene: TRBD2; CDR3 length: 16; J gene: TRBJ2-3; CDR3 DNA: TGTGCCACCAGCAGAGGACCCGGGACTAGCGAGGATACGCAGTATTTT; CDR3 protein: CATSRGPGTSEDTQYF
V gene: TRBV28; clone size: few; D gene: .; CDR3 length: 15; J gene: TRBJ2-2; CDR3 DNA: TGTGCCAGCAGGCGGCTCGACCAAACCACCGGGGAGCTGTTTTTT; CDR3 protein: CASRRLDQTTGELFF
V gene: TRBV6-4; clone size: few; D gene: .; CDR3 length: 12; J gene: TRBJ2-3; CDR3 DNA: TGTGCCAGCAGTGACGCAGGGGATACGCAGTATTTT; CDR3 protein: CASSDAGDTQYF
V gene: TRBV7-9; clone size: .; D gene: .; CDR3 length: 14; J gene: TRBJ2-1; CDR3 DNA: TGTGCCAGCAGCTTAGCGATTGGAGGGAATGAGCAGTTCTTC; CDR3 protein: CASSLAIGGNEQFF
V gene: TRBV5-6; clone size: .; D gene: TRBD1; CDR3 length: 17; J gene: TRBJ2-3; CDR3 DNA: TGTGCCAGCAGCTTTTTGACCGGGACAGGAAACACAGATACGCAGTATTTT; CDR3 protein: CASSFLTGTGNTDTQYF
V gene: TRBV7-8; clone size: .; D gene: TRBD2; CDR3 length: 15; J gene: TRBJ2-7; CDR3 DNA: TGTGCCAGCAACCCCTTCGGGGGGGGATCCTACGAGCAGTACTTC; CDR3 protein: CASNPFGGGSYEQYF
V gene: TRBV4-1; clone size: few; D gene: .; CDR3 length: 15; J gene: TRBJ1-1; CDR3 DNA: TGCGCCAGCAGCCAAGATCGCCCGGGTAACGAGGAAGCTTTCTTT; CDR3 protein: CASSQDRPGNEEAFF
V gene: TRBV7-7; clone size: .; D gene: TRBD2; CDR3 length: 17; J gene: TRBJ2-2; CDR3 DNA: TGTGCTAGCAGCTTTGCGGGAGGGCCGGAAAGTCCCGGGGAGCTGTTTTTT; CDR3 protein: CASSFAGGPESPGELFF
V gene: TRBV14; clone size: .; D gene: TRBD1; CDR3 length: 15; J gene: TRBJ1-2; CDR3 DNA: TGTGCCAGCAGCCAACTAGCAGGGGGATGGGATGGCTACACCTTC; CDR3 protein: CASSQLAGGWDGYTF
V gene: TRBV6-1; clone size: .; D gene: .; CDR3 length: 14; J gene: TRBJ2-1; CDR3 DNA: TGTGCCAGCAAGCGGGCAGACCTCTACAATGAGCAGTTCTTC; CDR3 protein: CASKRADLYNEQFF
V gene: TRBV2; clone size: .; D gene: .; CDR3 length: 14; J gene: TRBJ2-3; CDR3 DNA: TGTGCCAGCAGTGTGGGGGCTAGCACAGATACGCAGTATTTT; CDR3 protein: CASSVGASTDTQYF
V gene: TRBV9; clone size: few; D gene: TRBD2; CDR3 length: 17; J gene: TRBJ2-1; CDR3 DNA: TGTGCCAGCAGCGTAGCCAGGACTAGCGGGAGTTACAATGAGCAGTTCTTC; CDR3 protein: CASSVARTSGSYNEQFF
V gene: TRBV7-6; clone size: .; D gene: .; CDR3 length: 12; J gene: TRBJ2-2; CDR3 DNA: TGTGCCAGCAGCTTCGGGACCGGGGAGCTGTTTTTT; CDR3 protein: CASSFGTGELFF
V gene: TRBV5-4; clone size: once; D gene: .; CDR3 length: 13; J gene: TRBJ2-7; CDR3 DNA: TGTGCCAGCAGCTCAGCAGGGTCCTACGAGCAGTACTTC; CDR3 protein: CASSSAGSYEQYF
V gene: TRBV7-2; clone size: .; D gene: TRBD2; CDR3 length: 19; J gene: TRBJ2-1; CDR3 DNA: TGTGCCAGCAGCTTCGGACTAGCGGGGGCTCGGGGCCTCTACAATGAGCAGTTCTTC; CDR3 protein: CASSFGLAGARGLYNEQFF
V gene: TRBV28; clone size: .; D gene: TRBD2; CDR3 length: 17; J gene: TRBJ2-2; CDR3 DNA: TGTGCCAGCAGTTTACCCCCGGGACTAGTTGAGACCGGGGAGCTGTTTTTT; CDR3 protein: CASSLPPGLVETGELFF
V gene: TRBV28; clone size: .; D gene: .; CDR3 length: 15; J gene: TRBJ1-5; CDR3 DNA: TGTGCCAGCAGTTGGCTTACAGGGAGCAATCAGCCCCAGCATTTT; CDR3 protein: CASSWLTGSNQPQHF
V gene: TRBV14; clone size: .; D gene: .; CDR3 length: 15; J gene: TRBJ1-1; CDR3 DNA: TGTGCCAGCAGCCATCTGGGACACTGGAACACTGAAGCTTTCTTT; CDR3 protein: CASSHLGHWNTEAFF
V gene: TRBV6-1; clone size: .; D gene: TRBD2; CDR3 length: 18; J gene: TRBJ2-7; CDR3 DNA: TGTGCCAGCAGTGACCTACCGCGGACTAGCGGGATATCCTACGAGCAGTACTTC; CDR3 protein: CASSDLPRTSGISYEQYF
V gene: TRBV2; clone size: .; D gene: .; CDR3 length: 12; J gene: TRBJ2-7; CDR3 DNA: TGTGCCAGCAGTGATGAACGGGGGGAGCAGTACTTC; CDR3 protein: CASSDERGEQYF
V gene: TRBV18; clone size: .; D gene: TRBD2; CDR3 length: 14; J gene: TRBJ2-3; CDR3 DNA: TGTGCCAGCGGACAAGCGGGGAACACAGATACGCAGTATTTT; CDR3 protein: CASGQAGNTDTQYF
V gene: TRBV9; clone size: once; D gene: TRBD1; CDR3 length: 14; J gene: TRBJ2-5; CDR3 DNA: TGTGCCAGCAGCGTAGAGGACAGGGTAGAGACCCAGTACTTC; CDR3 protein: CASSVEDRVETQYF
V gene: TRBV29-1; clone size: .; D gene: TRBD2; CDR3 length: 13; J gene: TRBJ2-1; CDR3 DNA: TGCAGCGTTTTTACGGCGGGAGCAAATGAGCAGTTCTTC; CDR3 protein: CSVFTAGANEQFF